One sample yielded the 27 T cell receptor beta chains listed below, sequenced in a study of neurological immune-mediated disorders. TCRdb itself ran the 5' RACE reads through MiXCR, one entry per CDR3 protein. The sample includes around 83,000 distinct CDR3 sequences, over 12% of them seen just once. The specimen was PBMCs. All receptors come from a woman aged 50 to 65 in good health.

This clonotype showed up many times. This chain links TRBV7-2 with TRBJ2-1; D possibly uses TRBD1 or TRBD2 (5 bases each). V lost 6 bases to trimming and J lost 5 bases, with 11 bases between them. The CDR3 length is 13 residues. Germline assignment: CDR1 SGHTA and CDR2 FQGNSA. The CDR3 reads CASRTGPNNEQFF. CDR3 bases: TGTGCCAGCAGGACGGGGCCCAACAATGAGCAGTTCTTC.

This clonotype has a count of ten or more. The chain uses TRBV9 and TRBJ2-2; TRBD2 matches 8 bases. The junction had 5 bases not matched to a gene; V was cut back by 0 bases and J by 4 bases. The CDR3 is 16 residues long. Germline V gene lookup returns CDR1 SGDLS and CDR2 YYNGEE. CDR3 region: CASSVAQRGITGELFF. The CDR3 coding sequence is TGTGCCAGCAGCGTAGCTCAGCGGGGGATCACCGGGGAGCTGTTTTTT.

This clonotype occurred many times. The chain has TRBV9 and TRBJ2-5; 12 bases line up with TRBD1. V lost 3 bases and J lost 4; bases outside the gene matches: 4. Germline CDR1 reads SGDLS; CDR2 reads YYNGEE. The CDR3 extends over 15 amino acids. CDR3 coding DNA: TGTGCCAGCAGCGCCCGGGACAGGGGGCGAGAGACCCAGTACTTC. Protein sequence: CASSARDRGRETQYF. Together with reference TRBV9 and TRBJ2-5, the CDR3 gives the full variable domain: DSGVTQTPKHLITATGQRVTLRCSPRSGDLSVYWYQQSLDQGLQFLIQYYNGEERAKGNILERFSAQQFPDLHSELNLSSLELGDSALYFCASSARDRGRETQYFGPGTRLLVL.

V and J are TRBV5-1 and TRBJ2-3, with 8 bases fitting TRBD2. J lost 0 bases, V lost 6 bases, and 6 bases had no gene match. This CDR3 region has 15 residues. CDR1 is SGHRS and CDR2 is YFSETQ in the germline V gene. This CDR3 reads CASMGSGDSTDTQYF. CDR3 nucleotides: TGCGCCAGCATGGGTAGCGGGGACAGCACAGATACGCAGTATTTT.

There are many counts of this clonotype. A junction boundary mismatches the germline segment, possibly from a read error. The J gene is TRBJ2-1, the V gene TRBV7-2; no clear D. This CDR3 is built from 12 residues. Germline V gene data show CDR1 as SGHTA and CDR2 as FQGNSA. Here the CDR3 reads CASSIAYNEQFF. The CDR3 nucleotides are TGTGCCAGCAGCATAGCATACAATGAGCAGTTCTTC.

This clonotype was counted many times. The rearrangement joins TRBV24-1 to TRBJ1-1, with 7 bases lining up with TRBD1. Unmatched junction bases numbered 8, after V lost 4 bases and J lost 7 bases. The germline gives CDR1 KGHDR, CDR2 SFDVKD. The CDR3 has 14 residues. The CDR3 sequence is CATSDPDREHEAFF. CDR3 DNA sequence: TGTGCCACCAGTGACCCTGACAGGGAACATGAAGCTTTCTTT.

This clonotype was seen many times. The V and J genes are TRBV5-5 and TRBJ1-3; D is unclear. With 0 bases removed from V and 0 bases from J, the gap between germline ends came to 7 bases. The CDR3 loop spans 15 amino acids. The V gene's germline CDR1 is SGHKS and CDR2 YYEKEE (reference sequence). The CDR3 protein is CASSLGPASGNTIYF. CDR3 bases: TGTGCCAGCAGCTTGGGCCCCGCCTCTGGAAACACCATATATTTT.

This clonotype has a count of ten or more. V and J are TRBV10-3 and TRBJ2-1, with 7 nucleotides matching TRBD1. The V and J ends lost 3 bases and 1 base, in that order; junction bases with no gene match: 6. Per germline, CDR1 ENHRY and CDR2 SYGVKD. This CDR3 comprises 16 residues. CDR3 sequence reads: CAISEGGSQSYNEQFF. CDR3 coding DNA: TGTGCCATCAGTGAAGGGGGCAGTCAGTCCTACAATGAGCAGTTCTTC.

The chain recombines TRBV5-1 with TRBJ1-2; 7 nucleotides match TRBD1. The CDR3 length is 13 residues. The germline CDR1 and CDR2 sequences are SGHRS and YFSETQ. V gave up 2 bases and J gave up 7 bases; unmatched junction bases: 5. In DNA, the CDR3 is TGCGCCAGCAGCTTAGAACAGGGGTCTGGCTACACCTTC. Its protein is CASSLEQGSGYTF.

This clonotype was found many times. In DNA, the CDR3 is TGTGCCAGCAGTTACTACGGACGCGGGGAGTACTATGGCTACACCTTC. Its protein product is CASSYYGRGEYYGYTF. The rearrangement uses TRBV6-5 and TRBJ1-2; D is unclear. V gave up 1 base and J gave up 3 bases, with 15 bases separating them. Germline CDR1 is MNHEY and CDR2 is SVGAGI. The CDR3 sequence is 16 residues long.

This clonotype was recorded at least ten times. CDR3 loop: CASSPFSTDTQYF. In DNA form, the CDR3 reads TGTGCCAGCAGTCCGTTTAGCACAGATACGCAGTATTTT. The chain has TRBV12-3 or TRBV12-4 and TRBJ2-3, with unresolved D. The V and J ends lost 5 bases and 0 bases respectively, with 6 bases between them. This CDR3 has 13 amino acids.

This clonotype occurred many times. This chain links TRBV28 with TRBJ1-1, with D uncertain. V lost 3 bases, J lost 4 bases, and 9 bases lay in between. Per the germline V gene, CDR1 is MDHEN and CDR2 is SYDVKM. This CDR3 comprises 13 residues. For the CDR3, the DNA is TGTGCCAGCAGTTTTTCCGCGGGCACTGAAGCTTTCTTT. This encodes CASSFSAGTEAFF.

This clonotype was seen many times. This chain connects TRBV20-1 to TRBJ2-3; D is perhaps TRBD1 or TRBD2 (5 bases each). CDR3 length: 14 amino acids. The V end was cut by 5 bases, the J end by 6 bases, with 18 bases between. Germline V gives CDR1 DFQATT, CDR2 SNEGSKA (reference sequence). The CDR3: CSASRDGTTDTQYF. CDR3 in DNA: TGCAGTGCTTCCAGAGATGGGACGACCGATACGCAGTATTTT.

Ten or more counts support this clonotype. The V gene is TRBV5-1, the J gene TRBJ1-2, with TRBD1 matching 9 bases. The CDR3 is made up of 14 amino acids. Germline values: CDR1 SGHRS, CDR2 YFSETQ. Trimming removed 5 bases from V and 3 bases from J; junction bases left unmatched: 5. The CDR3 here is CASRRDRDDYGYTF. The CDR3, as DNA: TGCGCCAGCAGACGGGACAGGGATGACTATGGCTACACCTTC.

This clonotype was counted many times. The chain uses TRBV28 and TRBJ2-5; D not resolved. V gave up 8 bases and J gave up 2 bases, with 18 bases separating them. This CDR3 region has 15 residues. Germline lookup yields CDR1 MDHEN and CDR2 SYDVKM. CDR3 protein: CASLSSLGFQETQYF. In DNA form, the CDR3 reads TGTGCCAGCCTTTCGAGCTTAGGGTTTCAAGAGACCCAGTACTTC.

This clonotype was recorded many times. The chain has TRBV12-3 or TRBV12-4 and TRBJ2-3; the D gene is possibly TRBD1 (5 bases). The V end lost 5 bases, the J end lost 2 bases, and 26 bases lay between the germline ends. This CDR3 contains 19 residues. CDR3 residues: CASSPQGSVEFSDTDTQYF. The CDR3 nucleotides are TGTGCCAGCAGTCCGCAGGGCTCTGTTGAATTTTCCGACACAGATACGCAGTATTTT.

Ten or more counts support this clonotype. This chain joins TRBV29-1 and TRBJ1-1; D possibly corresponds to TRBD1 (5 bases). Germline lookup yields CDR1 SQVTM and CDR2 ANQGSEA. V gave up 6 bases and J gave up 0 bases, with 11 bases separating them. CDR3 length: 13 residues. The CDR3 sequence: CSVRDGMNTEAFF. CDR3 nucleotides: TGCAGCGTCCGGGACGGAATGAACACTGAAGCTTTCTTT. The whole variable domain, filled in from reference TRBV29-1 and TRBJ1-1, reads SAVISQKPSRDICQRGTSLTIQCQVDSQVTMMFWYRQQPGQSLTLIATANQGSEATYESGFVIDKFPISRPNLTFSTLTVSNMSPEDSSIYLCSVRDGMNTEAFFGQGTRLTVV.

In this sample, this clonotype turned up many times. V gene TRBV10-3 combines with J gene TRBJ1-3, with TRBD1 matching over 10 bases. Losses at the gene ends were 5 bases for V and 0 bases for J; bases not matched to a gene: 4. The CDR3 length is 16 residues. Germline-derived CDR1 and CDR2 are ENHRY and SYGVKD. Here the CDR3 DNA reads TGTGCCATCAGTAGACAGGGGGCAAGCTCTGGAAACACCATATATTTT. It codes for CAISRQGASSGNTIYF.

The CDR3 is CASSGRTGDSYNEQFF. The CDR3 DNA sequence: TGTGCCAGCAGTGGGAGGACAGGGGATTCCTACAATGAGCAGTTCTTC. The rearrangement joins TRBV28 to TRBJ2-1; TRBD1 matches at 9 bases. V was pared by 5 bases and J by 1 base, with 6 bases of the junction left unmatched. This CDR3 has 16 amino acids. Germline lookup yields CDR1 MDHEN and CDR2 SYDVKM.

This chain connects TRBV4-1 to TRBJ2-6; tentatively, D is TRBD2 (6 bases). V lost 0 bases to trimming and J lost 0 bases, with 27 bases between them. This CDR3 has 23 residues. Looked up from germline, CDR1 is MGHRA and CDR2 is YSYEKL. CDR3 loop: CASSQDRVGAATGVRSGANVLTF. In nucleotides, the CDR3 is TGCGCCAGCAGCCAAGATCGAGTCGGGGCAGCCACGGGAGTTCGCTCTGGGGCCAACGTCCTGACTTTC.

This clonotype came up many times. The gene calls are TRBV12-3 or TRBV12-4 and TRBJ2-1; D remains unclear. V lost 3 bases to trimming and J lost 6 bases, with 3 bases between them. The CDR3 is made up of 11 amino acids. This CDR3 is CASSFVNEQFF. The CDR3 DNA reads as TGTGCCAGCAGTTTCGTCAATGAGCAGTTCTTC.

The CDR3 here is CSATGEGMSTDTQYF. CDR3 in DNA: TGCAGTGCAACCGGGGAAGGGATGAGCACAGATACGCAGTATTTT. V and J are TRBV20-1 and TRBJ2-3, with D perhaps TRBD2 (5 bases). Germline V gene lookup returns CDR1 DFQATT and CDR2 SNEGSKA (reference sequence). V dropped 6 bases and J dropped 0 bases, with 16 bases sitting between them. This CDR3 has 15 residues.

This clonotype was picked up many times. The chain joins TRBV29-1 to TRBJ2-7; D gene ambiguous. Trimming shortened V by 2 bases and J by 0 bases, and 5 bases separated the two germline ends. Germline CDR1 reads SQVTM; CDR2 reads ANQGSEA. The length of the CDR3 is 12 residues. CDR3 sequence: CSVELDSYEQYF. As DNA, the CDR3 is TGCAGCGTTGAATTAGACTCCTACGAGCAGTACTTC.

This clonotype was recorded many times. The chain couples TRBV5-1 to TRBJ1-6, with TRBD1 identical over 9 bases. The CDR3 spans 16 residues. Germline loops: CDR1 SGHRS, CDR2 YFSETQ. V trimming: 4 bases; J trimming: 6 bases; junction bases outside the gene matches: 8. The CDR3 bases are TGCGCCAGCAGCAACCGACAGGGGGTAGGTAATTCACCCCTCCACTTT. It is translated as CASSNRQGVGNSPLHF. The full variable domain, its missing parts supplied by reference TRBV5-1 and TRBJ1-6, is KAGVTQTPRYLIKTRGQQVTLSCSPISGHRSVSWYQQTPGQGLQFLFEYFSETQRNKGNFPGRFSGRQFSNSRSEMNVSTLELGDSALYLCASSNRQGVGNSPLHFGNGTRLTVT.

This clonotype has a count of ten or more. The rearrangement joins TRBV7-9 to TRBJ2-3; perhaps TRBD1 as D (5 bases). CDR1 and CDR2 from the germline V gene are SEHNR and FQNEAQ (reference sequence). Trimming cost V 5 bases and J 1 base, with 7 bases left between them. The CDR3 spans 13 residues. The DNA of the CDR3 is TGTGCCAGCAGCCCCAGGGGCACAGATACGCAGTATTTT. Translating it yields CASSPRGTDTQYF.

This clonotype was detected ten times or more. The rearrangement joins TRBV28 to TRBJ2-7; TRBD1 is a possible D gene (6 bases). The CDR3 runs 12 residues. The V gene lost 8 bases and the J gene lost 2 bases, with 10 bases spanning the gap. CDR1 and CDR2 (germline): MDHEN, SYDVKM. The CDR3, as DNA: TGTGCCAGCGCCGGGACACCCTACGAGCAGTACTTC. Amino acids: CASAGTPYEQYF.

There are many counts of this clonotype. As DNA, the CDR3 is TGCGCCAGCAGCTTATTAGGACAGGGGGCTGTAGCTTTCTTT. This translates into CASSLLGQGAVAFF. The chain is built from TRBV5-1 and TRBJ1-1; TRBD1 aligns across 11 bases. The CDR3 extends over 14 amino acids. J was trimmed by 10 bases and V by 2 bases; bases with no gene match: 7. Germline V lookup: CDR1 SGHRS, CDR2 YFSETQ.